A single sample is the source of the 2 T cell receptor beta chains below, sequenced in a study of blood T cell repertoires in acute mononucleosis. Repertoires were generated with immunoSEQ multiplex PCR, while TCRdb's copy carries only in-frame clones and drops some. This sample has under 9,500 clones; less than 30% occur once, and the top ten carry about 30%. The time point: acute infectious mononucleosis, at clinical presentation within 2 weeks of symptom onset (visit 1). This specimen consisted of EBV YVL epitope tetramer+ CD8+ T cells sorted from PBMCs, obtained during acute infectious mononucleosis. Specified subset: CD8 T cells binding a tetramer with EBV BRLF1 109-117 peptide (YVL-BR). The receptors stem from a woman aged 18 to 35 with infectious mononucleosis caused by EBV.

This clone showed up just a few times. The genes are TRBV6-5 and TRBJ2-7, with a weak D call TRBD1 (6 bases). CDR1 and CDR2 (germline): MNHEY, SVGAGI. V gave up 6 bases and J gave up 3 bases, with 9 bases separating them. The CDR3 covers 12 residues. The DNA of the CDR3 is TGTGCCAGCAGCATGGACAGCTACGAGCAGTACTTC. Its protein is CASSMDSYEQYF.

This clone was observed a few times. A far larger clone differs by one base, so this is likely a read error. The sample holds other DNA sequences that translate to the same CDR3. The V call is TRBV4-1, the J call TRBJ2-1, with TRBD1 matching over 8 bases. Trimming cost V 4 bases and J 6 bases; bases outside gene matches: 8. Germline V CDR1 and CDR2: MGHRA, YSYEKL. The CDR3 is made up of 15 amino acids. The CDR3 coding sequence is TGCGCCAGCAGCCCCGACCCGACAGGGGTCAATGAGCAGTTCTTC. Translated: CASSPDPTGVNEQFF.